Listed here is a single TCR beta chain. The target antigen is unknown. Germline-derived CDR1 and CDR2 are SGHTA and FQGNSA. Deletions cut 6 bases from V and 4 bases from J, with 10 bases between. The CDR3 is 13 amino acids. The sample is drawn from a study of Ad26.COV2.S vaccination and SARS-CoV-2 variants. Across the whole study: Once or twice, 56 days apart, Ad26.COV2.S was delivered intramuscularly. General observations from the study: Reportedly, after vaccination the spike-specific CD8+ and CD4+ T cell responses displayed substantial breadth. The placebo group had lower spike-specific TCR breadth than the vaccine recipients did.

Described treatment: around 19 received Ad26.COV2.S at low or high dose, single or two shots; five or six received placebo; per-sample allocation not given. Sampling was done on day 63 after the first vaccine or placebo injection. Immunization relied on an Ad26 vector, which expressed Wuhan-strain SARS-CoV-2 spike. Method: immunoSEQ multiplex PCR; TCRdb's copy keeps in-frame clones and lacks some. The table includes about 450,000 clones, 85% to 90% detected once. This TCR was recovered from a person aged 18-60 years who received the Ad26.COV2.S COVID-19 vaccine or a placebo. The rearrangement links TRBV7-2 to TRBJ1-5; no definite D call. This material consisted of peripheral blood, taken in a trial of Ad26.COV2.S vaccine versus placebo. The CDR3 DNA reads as TGTGCCAGCAGTTCCCACCCGAATCAGCCCCAGCATTTT. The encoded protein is CASSSHPNQPQHF.